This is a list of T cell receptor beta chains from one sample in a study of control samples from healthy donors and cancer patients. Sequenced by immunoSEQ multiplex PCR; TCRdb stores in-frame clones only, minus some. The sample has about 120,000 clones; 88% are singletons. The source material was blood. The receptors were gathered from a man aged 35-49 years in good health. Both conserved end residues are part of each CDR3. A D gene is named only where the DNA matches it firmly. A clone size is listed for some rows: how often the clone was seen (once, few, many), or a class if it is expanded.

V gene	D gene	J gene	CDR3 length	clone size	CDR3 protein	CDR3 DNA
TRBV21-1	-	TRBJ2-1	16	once	CASSAVLPGQRNEQFF	TGTGCCAGCAGCGCAGTACTTCCGGGACAGCGCAATGAGCAGTTCTTC
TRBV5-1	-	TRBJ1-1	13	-	CASSPERHTEAFF	TGCGCCAGCAGCCCCGAGAGGCACACTGAAGCTTTCTTT
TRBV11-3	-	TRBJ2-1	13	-	CASSGRFYNEQFF	TGTGCCAGCAGCGGGCGGTTCTACAATGAGCAGTTCTTC
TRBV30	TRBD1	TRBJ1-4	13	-	CAWNRGGHEKLFF	TGTGCCTGGAACAGGGGTGGTCATGAAAAACTGTTTTTT
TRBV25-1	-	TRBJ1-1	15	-	CASSDMRGKYNEAFF	TGTGCCAGCAGTGACATGCGGGGAAAGTATAATGAAGCTTTCTTT
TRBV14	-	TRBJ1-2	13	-	CASSQDGYYGYTF	TGTGCCAGCAGCCAAGACGGCTACTATGGCTACACCTTC
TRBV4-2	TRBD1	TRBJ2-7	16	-	CASSQFPGQGDHEQYF	TGTGCCAGCAGCCAATTCCCGGGACAGGGGGACCACGAGCAGTACTTC
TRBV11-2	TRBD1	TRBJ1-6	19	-	CASSLVWGTGSSYNSPLHF	TGTGCCAGCAGCTTAGTCTGGGGGACAGGGAGCTCCTATAATTCACCCCTCCACTTT
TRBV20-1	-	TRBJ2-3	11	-	CSARYLDTQYF	TGCAGTGCTAGATATCTAGATACGCAGTATTTT
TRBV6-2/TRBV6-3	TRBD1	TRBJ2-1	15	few	CASSPTGDGVNEQFF	TGTGCCAGCAGCCCGACAGGGGACGGGGTCAATGAGCAGTTCTTC
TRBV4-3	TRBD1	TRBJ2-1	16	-	CASSQFGTGPYNEQFF	TGCGCCAGCAGCCAGTTCGGGACAGGACCCTACAATGAGCAGTTCTTC
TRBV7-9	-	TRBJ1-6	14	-	CASSSTGINSPLHF	TGTGCCAGCAGCTCGACAGGTATTAATTCACCCCTCCACTTT
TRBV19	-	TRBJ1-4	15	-	CASSMGGFTNEKLFF	TGTGCCAGTAGTATGGGAGGATTTACTAATGAAAAACTGTTTTTT
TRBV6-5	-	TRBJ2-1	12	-	CASSPPDSEQFF	TGTGCCAGCTCCCCTCCGGACAGTGAGCAGTTCTTC
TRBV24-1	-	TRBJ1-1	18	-	CATSDGPTKDTLYAEAFF	TGTGCCACCAGTGACGGCCCGACGAAGGATACCTTGTACGCTGAAGCTTTCTTT
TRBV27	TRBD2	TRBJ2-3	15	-	CASSRTSGAADTQYF	TGTGCCAGCAGCCGGACTAGCGGGGCCGCAGATACGCAGTATTTT
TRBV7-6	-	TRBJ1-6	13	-	CASSLEVRSPLHF	TGTGCCAGCAGCTTAGAAGTCCGGTCACCCCTCCACTTT
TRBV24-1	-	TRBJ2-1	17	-	CATSDNDRQVHYNEQFF	TGTGCCACCAGTGACAACGATCGACAGGTTCACTACAATGAGCAGTTCTTC
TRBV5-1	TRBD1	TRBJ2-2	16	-	CASSLEGQGASGELFF	TGCGCCAGCAGCTTGGAGGGACAGGGGGCAAGCGGGGAGCTGTTTTTT
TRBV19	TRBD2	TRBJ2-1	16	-	CASSSDGLAGGNEQFF	TGTGCCAGTAGTTCGGACGGACTAGCGGGAGGCAATGAGCAGTTCTTC
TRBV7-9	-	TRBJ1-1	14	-	CASSLGQWNTEAFF	TGTGCCAGCAGCTTAGGGCAGTGGAACACTGAAGCTTTCTTT
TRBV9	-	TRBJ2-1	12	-	CASSHTPPEQFF	TGTGCCAGCAGCCATACGCCGCCTGAGCAGTTCTTC
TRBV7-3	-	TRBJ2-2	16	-	CASSPNGLLNTGELFF	TGTGCCAGCAGCCCGAACGGACTCTTGAACACCGGGGAGCTGTTTTTT
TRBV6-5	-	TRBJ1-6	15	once	CASSYSGGAHSPLHF	TGTGCCAGCAGTTACTCAGGCGGGGCCCATTCACCCCTCCACTTT
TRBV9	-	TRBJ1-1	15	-	CASSVSQVQDTEAFF	TGTGCCAGCAGCGTGAGTCAGGTCCAGGACACTGAAGCTTTCTTT
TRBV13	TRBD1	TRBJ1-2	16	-	CASSSMTGGVFGGYTF	TGTGCCAGCAGCTCCATGACAGGGGGCGTCTTTGGTGGCTACACCTTC
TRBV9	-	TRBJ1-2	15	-	CASSVDGRGWYGYTF	TGTGCCAGCAGCGTGGATGGACGGGGGTGGTATGGCTACACCTTC
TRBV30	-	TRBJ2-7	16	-	CAWSPVRQGNSYEQYF	TGTGCCTGGAGTCCCGTACGTCAGGGGAACTCCTACGAGCAGTACTTC
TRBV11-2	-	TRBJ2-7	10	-	CATWYYEQYF	TGTGCCACCTGGTACTACGAGCAGTACTTC
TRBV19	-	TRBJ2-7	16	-	CASSIGTGRGYNEQYF	TGTGCCAGTAGTATAGGGACGGGCCGTGGTTATAACGAGCAGTACTTC
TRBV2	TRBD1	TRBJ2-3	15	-	CASSTQGANTDTQYF	TGTGCCAGCAGTACACAGGGGGCGAACACAGATACGCAGTATTTT
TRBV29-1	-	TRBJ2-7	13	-	CSVAVPGPYEQYF	TGCAGCGTTGCGGTGCCGGGCCCCTACGAGCAGTACTTC
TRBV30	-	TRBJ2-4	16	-	CAWSVILGGTKNIQYF	TGTGCCTGGAGTGTAATTCTAGGGGGTACCAAAAACATTCAGTACTTC
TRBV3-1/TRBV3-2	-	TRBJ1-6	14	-	CASSQGTSNSPLHF	TGTGCCAGCAGCCAAGGGACTTCAAATTCACCCCTCCACTTT
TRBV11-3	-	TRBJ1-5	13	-	CASSLDSDQPQHF	TGTGCCAGCAGCTTAGATTCCGATCAGCCCCAGCATTTT
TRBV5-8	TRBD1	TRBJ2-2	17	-	CASSLWRGQAYTGELFF	TGTGCCAGCAGCTTGTGGAGAGGACAGGCCTACACCGGGGAGCTGTTTTTT
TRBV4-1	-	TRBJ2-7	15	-	CASSPREGVSYEQYF	TGCGCCAGCAGTCCAAGGGAAGGGGTTAGCTACGAGCAGTACTTC
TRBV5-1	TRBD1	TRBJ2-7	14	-	CASSSTGVTYEQYF	TGCGCCAGCAGCTCCACAGGGGTCACCTACGAGCAGTACTTC
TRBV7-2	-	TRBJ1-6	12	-	CASSLYNSPLHF	TGTGCCAGCAGCTTATATAATTCACCCCTCCACTTT
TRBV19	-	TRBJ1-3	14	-	CASTTMSSGNTIYF	TGTGCCAGCACCACCATGAGCTCTGGAAACACCATATATTTT
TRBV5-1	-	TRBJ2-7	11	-	CASSFGPEQYF	TGCGCCAGCAGCTTCGGTCCGGAGCAGTACTTC
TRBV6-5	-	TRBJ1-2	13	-	CASSQGGGYGYTF	TGTGCCAGCAGTCAGGGAGGGGGCTATGGCTACACCTTC